This T cell receptor beta chain originates from a study of blood T cell repertoires in COVID-19. CDR1 and CDR2 from the germline V gene are SNHLY and FYNNEI. The V and J ends lost 7 bases and 5 bases, in that order; junction bases with no gene match: 10. This CDR3 has 14 residues. Assay: immunoSEQ multiplex PCR; the TCRdb copy retains only in-frame clones and omits some. The sample lists hundreds of thousands of clones; roughly nine tenths were seen once. This clone was found once. The TCR originated in a woman aged 18-30 years who had recovered from COVID-19. This rearrangement joins TRBV2 to TRBJ2-5, with 7 bases fitting TRBD1. The sequencing input was PBMCs or T cells enriched from blood (not recorded which). In DNA form, the CDR3 reads TGTGCCAGCATCCCACAGGGGTGGGAGGAGACCCAGTACTTC. Encoded protein: CASIPQGWEETQYF.